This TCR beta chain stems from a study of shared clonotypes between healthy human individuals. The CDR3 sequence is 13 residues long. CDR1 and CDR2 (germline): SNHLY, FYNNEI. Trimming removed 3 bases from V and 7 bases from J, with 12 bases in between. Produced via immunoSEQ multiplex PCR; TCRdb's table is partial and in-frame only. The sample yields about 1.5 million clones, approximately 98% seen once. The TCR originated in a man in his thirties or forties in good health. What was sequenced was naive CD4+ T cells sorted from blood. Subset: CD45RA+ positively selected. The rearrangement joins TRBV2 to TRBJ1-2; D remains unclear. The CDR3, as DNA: TGTGCCAGCAGTGAGGGGAGGTTGGTTGGCTACACCTTC. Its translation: CASSEGRLVGYTF.